The T cell receptor beta chain described here comes from a study of cytomegalovirus exposure and HLA in healthy donors (dated 2017 in TCRdb). Study-wide context: An earlier analysis of some 500 of the donors reported approximately 290 Gb of sequence data and 117 million unique TCR beta sequences from about 179 million T cells. An early release that covered roughly 600 HLA-typed donors contained approximately 300 gigabases of sequencing data and tens of millions of unique TCR sequences. Among the approximately 420 genotyped donors, under 90% belonged to the genetic ancestry cluster associated with self-reported Caucasian donors. The study aimed to test whether signatures of past pathogen exposure could be identified by cataloging public T cell receptors. The study used immunosequencing to profile the T cell repertoires of 600 to 850 subjects and linked those repertoires to cytomegalovirus serostatus. Along with the roughly 710-subject first cohort, a separate validation cohort of over 90 different subjects was used. To predict cytomegalovirus infection status, the study brought together high-throughput TCR immunosequencing, statistical association of individual TCRs with disease status, and machine learning. A later analysis re-examined previously published TCR beta repertoires from more than 550 donors and added high-resolution HLA genotyping to investigate patterns of TCR occurrence. In the later analysis, no new phenotypic data were used to find candidate immune exposures; instead, reliance was placed on TCR beta sequences and their occurrence across donors. An earlier analysis of nearly 600 of the donors applied high-throughput TCR beta sequencing to assess whether each TCR beta V gene segment acted as functional or pseudogenic. Donor age, sex, ethnicity and CMV serostatus were collected together with the repertoire data. Genome-wide SNP genotypes for about 60% of the roughly 670 donors were used in a later genetic analysis, which treated that subset as a discovery cohort. All discovery cohort repertoires had been generated using a single sequencing platform. HLA typing included class I and class II loci at four-digit resolution. Typing coverage differed by locus: A, B, C, DRB1 and DQB1 were typed in roughly 629-630 donors, DQA1 in 522, DPA1 in 600 to 610, and DPB1 in just under 480. Five DR-DQ haplotypes were handled as single units for association and clustering, since linkage in the cohort was strong. Among almost 400 genotyped donors of the cohort, an average of about 240,000 unique TCR beta nucleotide sequences were sequenced per donor, roughly 18% of them non-productive.

Library construction relied on the immunoSEQ multiplex PCR assay. The multiplex PCR relied on a mix of 60 forward primers for TCR Vbeta segments and 13 reverse primers for TCR Jbeta segments. The CDR3 region of rearranged TCR beta genes was amplified from genomic DNA with a multiplex PCR assay. Amplified TCR beta libraries were sequenced as 87-base-pair reads on the Illumina HiSeq System. The published analysis was carried out like this. In a later analysis, tens of millions of unique TCR beta chains were counted across the approximately 640 repertoires, and roughly 11 million of these chains were shared by at least two donors. Raw reads were error-corrected and collapsed into unique sequences with a nearest-neighbor algorithm that merged closely related sequences to remove PCR and sequencing errors. V, D and J gene segments were assigned by aligning CDR3 sequences to IMGT reference sequences. For a sequence to be retained, a match of at least six nucleotides was required to both a V gene segment and a J gene segment. A rearrangement counted as productive if the CDR3 had no stop codons and remained in frame with V and J, and every other rearrangement counted as non-productive. Following IMGT convention, CDR3 was defined as the stretch from the second conserved V-encoded cysteine up to the conserved J-encoded phenylalanine. Sequences without an unambiguous match to a single V gene segment were excluded from the earlier analysis of 500 to 700 of the donors. An earlier analysis of several hundred of the donors called V segments functional above 56.7% productive rearrangements and segregating when the between-donor standard deviation exceeded 5%. A statistical classification framework was built for diagnosing cytomegalovirus status from the catalog of TCR beta chain sequences. V and J gene assignment, in a later analysis, came from comparing TCR nucleotide sequences with IMGT/GENE-DB human TR gene sequences. A later analysis assigned CDR3 sequences and most-parsimonious VDJ recombination scenarios with the TCRdist pipeline. A later analysis defined each TCR beta chain by its CDR3 amino acid sequence plus V-gene family, and excluded reads lacking a unique V-gene family. A later analysis removed 450 to 600 highly shared, low-generation-probability nucleotide sequences to deal with suspected cross-contamination and a sequencing artifact. For each public chain, a later analysis derived a clonal expansion index from normalized ranks of inferred template counts within each repertoire. A later analysis computed generation probabilities with a VDJ recombination model fitted to out-of-frame rearrangements, and checked the results against IGoR. In a later analysis, hypergeometric tests were used to score TCR-TCR, TCR-HLA and TCR-CMV co-occurrence, with a repertoire-size bias correction applied to TCR pairs. False discovery rates were estimated in a later analysis by permuting HLA or CMV assignments 20 times. In a later analysis, co-occurring TCRs were grouped using DBSCAN, with TCRdist sequence similarity added in when clustering inside HLA-allele-positive subsets. For co-occurrence clustering, repertoires with fewer than 30,000 or more than 120,000 public chains were excluded, along with roughly 5 repertoires with anomalous nucleotide sharing. The clones in this table, taken by TCRdb from immuneACCESS, are in-frame only. Not every clone is retained; where verified, under half of the shortfall comes from an unresolved V gene, and the cause of the rest is unknown. The V and J calls and the clone size are those of that table, but D and trimming were determined from the DNA. The sample table lists some 140,000 clones, 80% of them with a count of one. Roughly 1.2% of the sample comes from the top ten.

In total, more than 500 healthy bone marrow donors made up the cohort. At the time of sampling, all cohort members were nominally healthy, though unrecorded immune exposures were likely present. The donor tested CMV seropositive, placing the donor among the 310 or so seropositive members of the cohort. A peripheral blood sample was collected from each donor, and TCR beta sequencing was performed on peripheral blood mononuclear cells. Genomic DNA extraction from the blood cell samples was performed with the Qiagen DNeasy Blood Extraction Kit. General findings and caveats noted by the study authors: In a later analysis, the rate of TCR association differed among HLA loci, with DRB1 alleles having the most associated TCRs and HLA-C alleles having the fewest. In an earlier analysis of around 600 of the donors, most TCR beta V segments appeared in productive rearrangements about 90% or about 30% of the time, broadly matching IMGT annotations. According to a later genetic analysis, donors in an Asian-associated ancestry cluster had fewer N-insertions in productive TCRs than the approximately 700-donor mean. It was suggested by the authors that the approach could potentially be generalized to other disease states and immunological phenotypes. This cohort had only TCR beta chains sequenced, and the lack of alpha or paired-chain data limited which features could be detected. Because the 87-base-pair reads could not distinguish some IMGT-functional V segments, including TRBV6-2 and TRBV6-3, those segments were excluded. In vitro tests confirmed that a few of the cytomegalovirus-associated TCR beta chains recognize cytomegalovirus antigens. A later analysis found that most CMV-associated TCR beta chains appeared HLA-restricted, with HLA associations seemingly driven largely by CMV exposure. In a later analysis, 16,951 TCR beta sequences were associated with specific HLA alleles at a false discovery rate of 0.05. Because some donors lacked HLA typing at each locus, the association tests relied only on the typed subset. Linkage disequilibrium might explain the correlated functional status among segregating V segments, but an unknown experimental factor could not be excluded. When HLA alleles, especially DR and DQ, strongly co-occurred, TCR associations were difficult to assign to individual alleles. V-gene and J-gene trimming of TCR beta chains was associated with a missense DCLRE1C variant in a later genetic analysis, and the association was replicated in an independent cohort. The study listed 150 to 200 TCR beta chains as associated with cytomegalovirus. Because counts were too low, roughly 17 rarely observed V segments, including chromosome 9 orphons, were left out of the earlier analysis of several hundred of the donors. A later analysis reported that several top co-occurrence clusters appeared linked to parvovirus B19, influenza, CMV and Epstein-Barr virus. Compared with equally common non-associated chains, HLA-associated TCR beta chains in a later analysis were more clonally expanded and had lower generation probabilities. Across donors, most TCR sequences were observed very rarely, whereas some public TCRs were present in many individuals. CMV serostatus was the only immune exposure information available for the cohort. A cluster of highly shared sequence variants was judged likely to represent a technical artifact of the sequencing pipeline. The classifier was reported to diagnose cytomegalovirus status with high specificity and sensitivity in both the original and validation cohorts. A further reported finding was that TCR beta sequences accurately predicted the HLA-A and HLA-B alleles for most subjects in the first cohort. Presence/absence analyses assumed roughly uniform sequencing depth across donors, an assumption that may not hold.

This clone was counted a few times. What antigen it recognizes has not been identified. Base qualities are not provided; no much larger clone lies one nucleotide away. The CDR3 sequence holds 14 residues, the cysteine and phenylalanine included. Only the CDR3 DNA stays, 42 bases, in frame from base 1. Trimming takes 1 base from V and 3 bases from J, and the germline ends sit 9 bases apart. CDR1 SGHVS and CDR2 FNYEAQ were looked up in the germline V gene. The clonotype originates from a male donor in good health and CMV-seropositive. Input material: PBMCs. This chain joins TRBV7-6 to TRBJ1-2, with no reliable assignment of the D segment. The nucleotide sequence is TGTGCCAGCAGCTTAGGTATAACAGACTATGGCTACACCTTC. It translates as CASSLGITDYGYTF.